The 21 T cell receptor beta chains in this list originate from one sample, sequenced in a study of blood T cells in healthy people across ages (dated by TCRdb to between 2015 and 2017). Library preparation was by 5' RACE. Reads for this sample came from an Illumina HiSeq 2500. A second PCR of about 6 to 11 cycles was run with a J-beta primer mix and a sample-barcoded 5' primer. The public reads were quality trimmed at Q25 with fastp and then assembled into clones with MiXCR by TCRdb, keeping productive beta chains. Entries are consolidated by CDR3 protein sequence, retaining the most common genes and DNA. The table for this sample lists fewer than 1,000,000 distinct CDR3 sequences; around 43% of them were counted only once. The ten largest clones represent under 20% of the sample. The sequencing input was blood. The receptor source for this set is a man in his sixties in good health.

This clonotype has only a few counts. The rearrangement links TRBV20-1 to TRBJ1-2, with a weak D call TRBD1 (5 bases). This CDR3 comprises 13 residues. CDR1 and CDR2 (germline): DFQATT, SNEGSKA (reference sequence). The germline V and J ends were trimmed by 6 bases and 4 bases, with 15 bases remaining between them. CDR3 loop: CSASITGVYGYTF. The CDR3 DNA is TGCAGTGCCTCTATTACAGGTGTCTATGGCTACACCTTC.

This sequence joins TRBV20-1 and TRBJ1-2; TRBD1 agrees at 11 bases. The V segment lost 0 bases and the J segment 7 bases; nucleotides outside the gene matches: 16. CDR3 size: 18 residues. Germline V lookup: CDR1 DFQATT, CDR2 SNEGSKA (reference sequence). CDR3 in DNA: TGCAGTGCTAGAGACCCAACTCGGACAGGGGGCACCTTTGGTGGCTACACCTTC. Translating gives CSARDPTRTGGTFGGYTF.

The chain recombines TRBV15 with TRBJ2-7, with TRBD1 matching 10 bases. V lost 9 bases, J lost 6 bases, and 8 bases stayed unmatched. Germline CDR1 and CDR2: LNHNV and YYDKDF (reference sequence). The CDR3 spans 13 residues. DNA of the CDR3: TGTGCCACAGCACAGGGGACAGGGGTCGAGCAGTACTTC. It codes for CATAQGTGVEQYF.

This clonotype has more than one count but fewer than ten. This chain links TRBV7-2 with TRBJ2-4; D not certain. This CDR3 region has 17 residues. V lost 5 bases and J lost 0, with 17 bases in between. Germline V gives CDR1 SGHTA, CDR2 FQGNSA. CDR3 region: CASSPTLETLAKNIQYF. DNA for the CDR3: TGTGCCAGCAGCCCAACCTTAGAAACCCTAGCCAAAAACATTCAGTACTTC.

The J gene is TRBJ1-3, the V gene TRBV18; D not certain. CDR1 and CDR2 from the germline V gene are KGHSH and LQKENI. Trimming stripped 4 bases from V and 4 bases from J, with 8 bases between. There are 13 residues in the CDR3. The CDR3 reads CASSQNNGNTIYF. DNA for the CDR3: TGTGCCAGCTCACAGAACAACGGAAACACCATATATTTT.

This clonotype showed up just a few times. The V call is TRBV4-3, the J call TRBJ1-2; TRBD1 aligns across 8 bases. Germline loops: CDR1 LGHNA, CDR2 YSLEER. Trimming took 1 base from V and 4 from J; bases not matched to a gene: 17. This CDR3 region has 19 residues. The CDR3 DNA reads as TGCGCCAGCAGCCAAGCGTACCAAAGTCCAGGGGGCCTGTCCTATGGCTACACCTTC. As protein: CASSQAYQSPGGLSYGYTF.

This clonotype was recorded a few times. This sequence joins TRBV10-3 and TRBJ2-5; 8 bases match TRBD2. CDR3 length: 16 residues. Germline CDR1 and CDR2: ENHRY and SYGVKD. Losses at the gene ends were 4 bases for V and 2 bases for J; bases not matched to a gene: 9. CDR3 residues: CAISVAGGSIQETQYF. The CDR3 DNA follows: TGTGCCATCAGTGTTGCGGGGGGCTCCATTCAAGAGACCCAGTACTTC.

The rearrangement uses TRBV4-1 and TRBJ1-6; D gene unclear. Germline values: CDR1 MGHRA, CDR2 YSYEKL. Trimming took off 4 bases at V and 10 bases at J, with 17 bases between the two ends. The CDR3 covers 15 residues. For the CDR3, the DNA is TGCGCCAGCAGCCTCCGGAGTGGCGGGGAGTCACCCCTCCACTTT. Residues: CASSLRSGGESPLHF.

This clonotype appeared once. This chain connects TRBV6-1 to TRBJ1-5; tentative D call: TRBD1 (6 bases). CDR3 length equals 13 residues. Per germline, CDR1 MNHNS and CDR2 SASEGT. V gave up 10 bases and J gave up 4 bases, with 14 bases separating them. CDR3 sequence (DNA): TGTGCCACCAAAGAACAGGGAAATCAGCCCCAGCATTTT. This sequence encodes CATKEQGNQPQHF.

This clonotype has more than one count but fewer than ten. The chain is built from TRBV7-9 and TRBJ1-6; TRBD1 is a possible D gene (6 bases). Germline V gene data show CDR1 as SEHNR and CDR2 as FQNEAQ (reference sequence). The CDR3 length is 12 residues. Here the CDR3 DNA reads TGTGCTAGCGGGGGCAGCAGTTCACCCCTCCACTTT. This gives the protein CASGGSSSPLHF.

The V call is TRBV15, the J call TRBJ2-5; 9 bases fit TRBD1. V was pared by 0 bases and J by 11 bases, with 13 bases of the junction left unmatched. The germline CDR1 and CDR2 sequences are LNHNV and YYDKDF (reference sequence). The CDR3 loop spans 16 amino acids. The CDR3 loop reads CATSRDRDRVYNEQYF. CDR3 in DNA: TGTGCCACCAGCAGAGATCGGGACAGGGTTTACAATGAGCAGTACTTC.

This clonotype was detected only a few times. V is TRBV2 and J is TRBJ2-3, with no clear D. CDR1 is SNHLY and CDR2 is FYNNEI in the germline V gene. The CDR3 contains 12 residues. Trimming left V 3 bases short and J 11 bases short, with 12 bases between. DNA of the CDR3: TGTGCCAGCAGTGACCACCCAACAAAGCAGTATTTT. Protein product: CASSDHPTKQYF.

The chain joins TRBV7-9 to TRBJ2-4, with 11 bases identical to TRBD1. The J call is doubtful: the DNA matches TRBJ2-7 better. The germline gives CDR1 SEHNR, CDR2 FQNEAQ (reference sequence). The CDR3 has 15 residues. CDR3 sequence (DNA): TGTGCCAGCAGCTTCCCGGGACAGGGGGTTTACGAGCAGTACTTC. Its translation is CASSFPGQGVYEQYF.

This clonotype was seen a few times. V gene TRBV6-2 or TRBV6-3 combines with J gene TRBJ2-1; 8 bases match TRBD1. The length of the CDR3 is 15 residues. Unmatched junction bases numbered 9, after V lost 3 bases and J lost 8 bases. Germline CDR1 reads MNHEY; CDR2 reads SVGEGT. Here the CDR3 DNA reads TGTGCCAGCAGTTATTTGGACAGGGACGACGATGAGCAGTTCTTC. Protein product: CASSYLDRDDDEQFF.

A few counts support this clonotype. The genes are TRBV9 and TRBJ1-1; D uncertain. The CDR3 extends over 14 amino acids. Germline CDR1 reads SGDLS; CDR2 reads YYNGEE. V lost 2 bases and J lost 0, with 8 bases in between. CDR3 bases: TGTGCCAGCAGCGTCGGACGGCTGAACACTGAAGCTTTCTTT. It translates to CASSVGRLNTEAFF.

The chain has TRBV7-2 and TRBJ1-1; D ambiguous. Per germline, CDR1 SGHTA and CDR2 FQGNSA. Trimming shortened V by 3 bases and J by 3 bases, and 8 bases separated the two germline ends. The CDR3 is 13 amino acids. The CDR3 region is CASSFQQDTEAFF. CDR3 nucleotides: TGTGCCAGCAGCTTCCAGCAAGACACTGAAGCTTTCTTT.

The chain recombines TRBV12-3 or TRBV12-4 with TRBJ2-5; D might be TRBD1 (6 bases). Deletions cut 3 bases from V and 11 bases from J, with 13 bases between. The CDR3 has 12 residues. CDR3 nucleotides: TGTGCCAGCAGTTTGGCCAGGACAGATCAGTACTTC. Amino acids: CASSLARTDQYF.

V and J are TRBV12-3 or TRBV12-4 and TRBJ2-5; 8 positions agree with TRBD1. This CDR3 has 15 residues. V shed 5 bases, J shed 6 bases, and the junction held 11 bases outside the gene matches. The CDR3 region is CASSPDRAWGQTQYF. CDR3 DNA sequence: TGTGCCAGCAGTCCGGACAGGGCGTGGGGACAGACCCAGTACTTC.

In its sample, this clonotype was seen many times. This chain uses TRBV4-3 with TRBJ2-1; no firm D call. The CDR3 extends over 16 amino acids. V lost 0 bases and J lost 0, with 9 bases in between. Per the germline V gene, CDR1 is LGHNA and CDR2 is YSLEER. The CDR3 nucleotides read TGCGCCAGCAGCCAAGAGATTGCAGGCTCCTACAATGAGCAGTTCTTC. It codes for CASSQEIAGSYNEQFF.

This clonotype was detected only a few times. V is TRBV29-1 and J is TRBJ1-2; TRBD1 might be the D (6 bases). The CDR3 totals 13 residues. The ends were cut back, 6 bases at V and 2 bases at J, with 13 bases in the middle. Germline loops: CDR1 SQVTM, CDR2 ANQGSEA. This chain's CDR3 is CSVRHRANYGYTF. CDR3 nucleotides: TGCAGCGTCCGTCACAGGGCGAACTATGGCTACACCTTC.

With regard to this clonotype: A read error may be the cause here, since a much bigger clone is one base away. The CDR3 DNA is TGTGCCAGCACATGGGGAGCTGAGCAGTACTTC. Translation gives CASTWGAEQYF. This chain joins TRBV2 and TRBJ2-7; D possibly corresponds to TRBD2 (5 bases). CDR3 length: 11 amino acids. From germline, CDR1 is SNHLY and CDR2 FYNNEI. V gave up 7 bases and J gave up 7 bases, with 11 bases separating them. The full variable domain, completed using reference TRBV2 and TRBJ2-7, is EPEVTQTPSHQVTQMGQEVILRCVPISNHLYFYWYRQILGQKVEFLVSFYNNEISEKSEIFDDQFSVERPDGSNFTLKIRSTKLEDSAMYFCASTWGAEQYFGPGTRLTVT.